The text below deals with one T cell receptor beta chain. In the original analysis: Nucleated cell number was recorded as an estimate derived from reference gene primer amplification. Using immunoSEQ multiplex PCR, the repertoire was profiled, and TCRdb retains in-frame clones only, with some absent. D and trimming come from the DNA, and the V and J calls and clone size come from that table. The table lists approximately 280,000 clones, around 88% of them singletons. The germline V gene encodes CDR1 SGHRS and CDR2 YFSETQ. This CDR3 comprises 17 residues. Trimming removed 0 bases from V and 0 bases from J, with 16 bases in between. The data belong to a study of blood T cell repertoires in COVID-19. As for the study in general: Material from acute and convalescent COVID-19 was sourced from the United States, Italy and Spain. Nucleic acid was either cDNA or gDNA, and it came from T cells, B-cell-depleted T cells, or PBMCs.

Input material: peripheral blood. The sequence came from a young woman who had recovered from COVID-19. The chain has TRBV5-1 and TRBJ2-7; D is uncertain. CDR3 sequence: CASSLGQDPVSSYEQYF. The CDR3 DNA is TGCGCCAGCAGCTTGGGGCAGGATCCCGTCAGCTCCTACGAGCAGTACTTC.